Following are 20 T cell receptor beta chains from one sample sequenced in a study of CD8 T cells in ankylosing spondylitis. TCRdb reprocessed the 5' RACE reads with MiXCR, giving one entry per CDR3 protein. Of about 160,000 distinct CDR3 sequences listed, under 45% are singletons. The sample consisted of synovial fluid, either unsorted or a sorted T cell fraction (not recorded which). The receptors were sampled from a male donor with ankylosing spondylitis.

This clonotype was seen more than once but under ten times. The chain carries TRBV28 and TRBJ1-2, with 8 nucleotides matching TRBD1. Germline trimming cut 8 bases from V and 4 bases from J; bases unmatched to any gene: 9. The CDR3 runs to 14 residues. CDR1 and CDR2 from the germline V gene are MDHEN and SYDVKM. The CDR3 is CASQLTGALYGYTF. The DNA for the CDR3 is TGTGCCAGCCAGCTGACAGGGGCTCTCTATGGCTACACCTTC.

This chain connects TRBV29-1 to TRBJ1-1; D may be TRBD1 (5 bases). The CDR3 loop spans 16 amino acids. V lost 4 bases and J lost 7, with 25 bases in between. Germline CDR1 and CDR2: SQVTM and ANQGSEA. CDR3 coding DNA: TGCAGCGTTGTCGTTAGGAGGACACGCCGTCGGGGTGAAGCTTTCTTT. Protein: CSVVVRRTRRRGEAFF.

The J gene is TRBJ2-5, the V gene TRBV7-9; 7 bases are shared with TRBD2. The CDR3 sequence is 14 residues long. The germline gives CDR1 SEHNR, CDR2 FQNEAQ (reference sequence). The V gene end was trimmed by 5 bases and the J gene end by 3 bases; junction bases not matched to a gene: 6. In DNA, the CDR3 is TGTGCCAGCAGCCCCCGGGACTACAAAGAGACCCAGTACTTC. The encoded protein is CASSPRDYKETQYF.

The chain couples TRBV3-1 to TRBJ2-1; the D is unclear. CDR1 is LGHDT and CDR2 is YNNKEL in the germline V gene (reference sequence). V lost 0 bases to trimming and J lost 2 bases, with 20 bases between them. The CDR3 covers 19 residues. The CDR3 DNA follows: TGTGCCAGCAGCCAAGAACCGGCCATCTATTACGTGGCCTACAATGAGCAGTTCTTC. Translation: CASSQEPAIYYVAYNEQFF.

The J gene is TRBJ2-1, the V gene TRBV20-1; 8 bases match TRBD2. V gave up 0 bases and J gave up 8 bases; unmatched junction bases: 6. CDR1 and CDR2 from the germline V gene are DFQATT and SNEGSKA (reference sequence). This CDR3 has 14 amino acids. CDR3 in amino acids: CSARDFREGHEQFF. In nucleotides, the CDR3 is TGCAGTGCTAGAGATTTTCGGGAGGGCCATGAGCAGTTCTTC.

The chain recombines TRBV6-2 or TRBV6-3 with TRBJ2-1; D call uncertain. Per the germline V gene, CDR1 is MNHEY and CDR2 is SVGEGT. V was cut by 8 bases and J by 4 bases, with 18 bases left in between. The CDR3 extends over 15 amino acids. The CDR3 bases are TGTGCCAGCTGCAGGTTAACCTACCGATACAATGAGCAGTTCTTC. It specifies CASCRLTYRYNEQFF.

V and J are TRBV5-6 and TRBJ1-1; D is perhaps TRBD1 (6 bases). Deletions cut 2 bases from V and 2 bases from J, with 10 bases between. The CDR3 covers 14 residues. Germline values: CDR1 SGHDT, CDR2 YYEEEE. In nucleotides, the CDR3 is TGTGCCAGCAGCTTTGAAGGGGGAAACACTGAAGCTTTCTTT. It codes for CASSFEGGNTEAFF.

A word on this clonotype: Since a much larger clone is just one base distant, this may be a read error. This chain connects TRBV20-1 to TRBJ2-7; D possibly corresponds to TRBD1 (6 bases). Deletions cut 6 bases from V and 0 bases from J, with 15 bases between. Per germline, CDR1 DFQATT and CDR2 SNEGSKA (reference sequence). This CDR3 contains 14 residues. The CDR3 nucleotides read TGCAGTGCAAGGGGACATGTGAGCTCCTACGAGCAGTACTTC. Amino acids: CSARGHVSSYEQYF.

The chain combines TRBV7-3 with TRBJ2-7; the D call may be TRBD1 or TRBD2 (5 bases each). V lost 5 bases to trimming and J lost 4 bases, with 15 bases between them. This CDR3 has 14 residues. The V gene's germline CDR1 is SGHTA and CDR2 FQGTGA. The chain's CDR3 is CASSPAQGAYEQYF. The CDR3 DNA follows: TGTGCCAGCAGCCCGGCCCAGGGAGCGTACGAGCAGTACTTC.

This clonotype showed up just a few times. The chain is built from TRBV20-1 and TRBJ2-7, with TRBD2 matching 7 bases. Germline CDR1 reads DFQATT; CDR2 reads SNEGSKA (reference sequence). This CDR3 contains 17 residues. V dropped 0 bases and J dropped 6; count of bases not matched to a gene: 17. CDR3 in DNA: TGCAGTGCTAGAGATCTTGATCGTGGACTAGTTTTTGGCGAGCAGTACTTC. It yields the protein CSARDLDRGLVFGEQYF.

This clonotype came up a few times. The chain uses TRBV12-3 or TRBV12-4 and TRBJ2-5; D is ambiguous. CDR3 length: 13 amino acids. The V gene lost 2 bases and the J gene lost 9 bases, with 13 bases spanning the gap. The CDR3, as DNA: TGTGCCAGCAGTTTACTCGGCCAGTGGGCCCAGTACTTC. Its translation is CASSLLGQWAQYF.

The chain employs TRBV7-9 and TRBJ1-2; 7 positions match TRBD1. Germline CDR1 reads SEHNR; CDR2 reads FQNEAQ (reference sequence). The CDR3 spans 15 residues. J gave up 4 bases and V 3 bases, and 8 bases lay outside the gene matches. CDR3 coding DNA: TGTGCCAGCAGCTTCTTTACAGGGGCATCCTATGGCTACACCTTC. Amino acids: CASSFFTGASYGYTF.

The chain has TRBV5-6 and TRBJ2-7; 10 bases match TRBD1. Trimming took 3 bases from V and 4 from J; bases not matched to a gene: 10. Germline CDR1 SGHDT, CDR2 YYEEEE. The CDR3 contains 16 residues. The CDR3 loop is CASSYSRQGAVYEQYF. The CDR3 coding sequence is TGTGCCAGCAGCTATTCTCGACAGGGGGCTGTGTACGAGCAGTACTTC.

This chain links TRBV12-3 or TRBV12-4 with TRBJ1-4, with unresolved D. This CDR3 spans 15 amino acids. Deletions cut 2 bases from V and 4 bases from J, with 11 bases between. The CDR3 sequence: CASSLFFRSNEKLFF. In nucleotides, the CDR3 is TGTGCCAGCAGTTTATTCTTCAGAAGTAATGAAAAACTGTTTTTT.

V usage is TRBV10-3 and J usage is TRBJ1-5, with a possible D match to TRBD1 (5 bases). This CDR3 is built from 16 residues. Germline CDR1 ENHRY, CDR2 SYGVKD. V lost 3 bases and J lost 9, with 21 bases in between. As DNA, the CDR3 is TGTGCCATCAGTGACCTCAGTTTGGGGGGAACTAGGCCCCAGCATTTT. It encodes CAISDLSLGGTRPQHF.

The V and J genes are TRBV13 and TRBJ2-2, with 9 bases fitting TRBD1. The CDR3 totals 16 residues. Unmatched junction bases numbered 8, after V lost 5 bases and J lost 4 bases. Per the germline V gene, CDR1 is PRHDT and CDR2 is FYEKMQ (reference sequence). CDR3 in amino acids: CASSVRDREATGELFF. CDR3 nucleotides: TGTGCCAGCAGCGTGCGGGACAGGGAGGCCACCGGGGAGCTGTTTTTT.

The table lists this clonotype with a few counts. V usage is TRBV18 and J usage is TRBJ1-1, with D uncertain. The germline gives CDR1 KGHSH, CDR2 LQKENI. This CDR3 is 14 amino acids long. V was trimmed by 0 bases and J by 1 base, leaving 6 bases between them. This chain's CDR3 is CASSPPEANTEAFF. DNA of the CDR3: TGTGCCAGCTCACCACCGGAGGCGAACACTGAAGCTTTCTTT.

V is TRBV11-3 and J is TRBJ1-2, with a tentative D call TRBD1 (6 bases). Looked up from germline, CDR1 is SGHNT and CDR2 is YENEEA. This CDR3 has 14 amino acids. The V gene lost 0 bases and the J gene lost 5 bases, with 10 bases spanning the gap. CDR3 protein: CASSLDPGEYGYTF. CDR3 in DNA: TGTGCCAGCAGCTTAGATCCAGGGGAGTATGGCTACACCTTC.

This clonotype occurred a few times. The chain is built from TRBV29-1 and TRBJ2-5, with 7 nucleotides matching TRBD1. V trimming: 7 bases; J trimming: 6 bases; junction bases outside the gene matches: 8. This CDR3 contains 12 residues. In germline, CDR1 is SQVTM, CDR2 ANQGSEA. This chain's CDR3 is CSATPGGKTQYF. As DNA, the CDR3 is TGCAGCGCCACCCCAGGGGGTAAGACCCAGTACTTC. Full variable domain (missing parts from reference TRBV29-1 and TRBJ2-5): SAVISQKPSRDICQRGTSLTIQCQVDSQVTMMFWYRQQPGQSLTLIATANQGSEATYESGFVIDKFPISRPNLTFSTLTVSNMSPEDSSIYLCSATPGGKTQYFGPGTRLLVL.

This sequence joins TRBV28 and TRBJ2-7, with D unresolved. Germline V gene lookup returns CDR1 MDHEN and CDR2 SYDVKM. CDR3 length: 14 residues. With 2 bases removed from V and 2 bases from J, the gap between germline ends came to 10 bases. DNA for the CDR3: TGTGCCAGCAGTTTAAGGGTACACCCCTACGAGCAGTACTTC. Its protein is CASSLRVHPYEQYF.